The clone carrying this T cell receptor beta chain turned up a few times. Next came a second PCR, run for roughly 6 to 11 cycles, which used a sample-barcoded 5' primer along with a J-beta primer mix. One entry per CDR3 protein results from TCRdb running MiXCR on the 5' RACE reads. The sample records around 750,000 distinct CDR3 sequences, approximately 53% being singletons. The V and J ends lost 3 bases and 5 bases, in that order; junction bases with no gene match: 9. Germline CDR1 SGHRS, CDR2 YFSETQ. This CDR3 region has 16 residues. This sample stems from a study of blood T cells in healthy people across ages.

The source of this sequence is an elderly man in good health. Sequencing was done on a sample of blood. The chain links TRBV5-1 to TRBJ2-1; TRBD1 agrees at 9 bases. This CDR3 reads CASSSIRDRDNNEQFF. The DNA for the CDR3 is TGCGCCAGCAGCTCGATCCGGGACAGGGATAACAATGAGCAGTTCTTC.